The clone carrying this T cell receptor beta chain has just one count. Sequenced by immunoSEQ multiplex PCR; TCRdb stores in-frame clones only, minus some. This table holds hundreds of thousands of clones, approximately 84% found once. The record originates from a study of Ad26.COV2.S vaccination and SARS-CoV-2 variants. Treatment of the sample: 19 received Ad26.COV2.S at low or high dose, single or two shots; 5 received placebo; per-sample allocation not given. The study sampled participants on day 63 after the first vaccine or placebo injection. The individual, an adult aged 18-55 years, was a donor in Boston. Expressing Wuhan-strain SARS-CoV-2 spike, an Ad26 vector served as the vaccine. The sequenced sample was peripheral blood, obtained in a trial of Ad26.COV2.S vaccine versus placebo. This sequence was found in a person aged 18 to 65 who received the Ad26.COV2.S COVID-19 vaccine or a placebo.

As DNA, the CDR3 is TGTGCCAGCAGCGTAGATCTGGGGGGCTACGAGCAGTACTTC. Protein sequence: CASSVDLGGYEQYF. The chain couples TRBV9 to TRBJ2-7; a possible D gene is TRBD2 (6 bases). The CDR3 runs 14 residues. V dropped 0 bases and J dropped 3 bases, with 10 bases sitting between them. Germline assignment: CDR1 SGDLS and CDR2 YYNGEE.